This TCR beta chain was retrieved from a study of shared clonotypes between healthy human individuals (dated by TCRdb to 2018 to 2020). About the investigation overall: The cohort included three men and a couple of women between 18 and 49 years of age. Libraries were prepared and TCR repertoires were sequenced by different laboratories using diverse techniques, in order to increase sequencing depth and limit assay-specific biases. For each donor, CD4 naive and CD4 memory were each given three plates, CD8 naive was given two plates, and CD8 memory was given one plate. To estimate repertoire size and how much clonotypes are shared between individuals, the study performed deep sequencing of blood TCR repertoires from about 5 healthy adults. Between about 0.9 and 8.9 billion PBMCs per donor were obtained by leukapheresis. The paper's findings and limits, for the study overall: Sampling was restricted to blood, and TCR repertoires in tissues likely differ from the TCR repertoires found in blood. Based on pairwise subsampling, the degree of clonotype sharing among donors was expected to be affected by sequencing depth. Sharing across four donors was observed for approximately 4.6% of naive CD4, about 4% of naive CD8, around 2.5% of memory CD4, and roughly 0.4% of memory CD8 clonotypes. Naive subsets generally had larger estimated clonotype richness than memory subsets did. Rarefaction of sorted-subset datasets indicated incomplete sequencing despite the large sequencing depth. Clonotypes shared by all four sorted-subset donors showed higher generation probabilities than non-shared clonotypes. The small number of donors limited the genetic and exposure-history diversity represented.

As concerns this clone: Its antigen target is currently unknown. There are no base qualities to consult, and no much larger clone falls within one base.

V sheds 4 bases and J sheds 4 bases, leaving 8 bases between their ends. The germline V gene sets CDR1 to SGHRS and CDR2 to YFSETQ. Reading from cysteine to phenylalanine, the CDR3 counts 12 amino acids. The entry retains the CDR3 DNA only, 36 bases that are in frame from base 1. Using the deep immunoSEQ assay, multiplex PCR amplified TCR CDR3 regions from genomic DNA. Extracted genomic DNA from each cell subset was spread evenly across all wells of several immunoSEQ 96-well plates, with each plate serving as a replicate. Each replicate PCR for sorted subsets received 200 ng genomic DNA, equal to roughly 30,000 T cell genomes. Purified libraries were quantified with a Qubit 3.0 fluorometer, sized on a Bioanalyzer 2100, and re-quantified with the KAPA Library Quantification kit. A separate single-read 150-cycle Illumina NextSeq 550 flow cell was used to sequence each immunoSEQ 96-well plate. The source study handled its data this way. Because the immunoSEQ output included only junctional sequences and no quality scores, the filtering could not be the same as the filtering used for full-length reads. To assign V/J genes and CDR3, sequences were annotated using PyIR, a Python wrapper for IgBLAST v1.9, with IMGT germline references. Reads were removed for weak V/J assignments (E-value above 1e-6), missing CDR3, stop codons, out-of-frame junctions, or ambiguous translated residues. V3J clonotypes were defined by identical inferred V gene, J gene, and CDR3 amino acid sequence. Percentage overlap between repertoires was calculated by dividing the number of shared unique clonotypes by the size of the smaller repertoire. Richness of each repertoire was evaluated using RTK rarefaction, the Chao1 estimator, and Recon v2.1 estimates of unobserved clonotypes. For all TCRbeta clonotypes obtained by the gDNA method from a few donors, generation probabilities were computed with OLGA. In its TCRdb copy, this immuneACCESS table keeps in-frame sequences only and misses some clones. Where compared with another copy, unresolved V genes explain less than half of these, and the others have no known cause. V, J and clone size reflect that table, while D and trimming were determined from the DNA. The sample contains about 2.4 million clones, approximately 92% of them found a single time. Roughly 0.15% of the sample is in the top ten clones.

Donors were healthy HIV-negative adults with no recently reported acute infections or vaccinations. Every donor was a Caucasian adult residing in Nashville, Tennessee, USA. CD4+ T cells were enriched by magnetic negative selection, after which naive cells were positively selected on CD45RA and the negative fraction was taken as the memory subset. After blood collection by leukapheresis, PBMCs were isolated using Ficoll-Histopaque density gradient centrifugation and then cryopreserved in the vapor phase of liquid nitrogen. Purity and quantity of every magnetically sorted T cell population were checked by analytical flow cytometry. Genomic DNA was isolated from every sorted fraction and measured by UV absorbance on a Nanodrop 2000c.

The source is a man aged 18 to 30 in good health. The receptor chain draws on TRBV5-1 and TRBJ1-2, with the D segment identity uncertain. The sequencing input was naive CD4+ T cells sorted from blood. In the paper's terms, the cell subset or site label means: CD45RA+ positively selected. The CDR3 region has the sequence CASSRSFYGYTF. The sequenced DNA is TGCGCCAGCAGCCGATCATTCTATGGCTACACCTTC.